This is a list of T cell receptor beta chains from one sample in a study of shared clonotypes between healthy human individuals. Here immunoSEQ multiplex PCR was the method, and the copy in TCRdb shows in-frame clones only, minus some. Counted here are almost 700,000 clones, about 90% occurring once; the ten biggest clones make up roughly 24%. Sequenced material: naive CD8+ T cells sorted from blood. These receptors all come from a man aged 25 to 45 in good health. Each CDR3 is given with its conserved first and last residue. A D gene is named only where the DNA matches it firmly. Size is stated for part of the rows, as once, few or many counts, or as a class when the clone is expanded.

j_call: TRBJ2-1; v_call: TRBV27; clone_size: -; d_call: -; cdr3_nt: TGTGCCAGCAGTTTAGTAGGGGTCGGCAATGAGCAGTTCTTC; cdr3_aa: CASSLVGVGNEQFF
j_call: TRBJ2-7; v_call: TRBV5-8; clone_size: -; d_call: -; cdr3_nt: TGTGCCAGCAGCCCCCGGGGGCAGCCCTACGAGCAGTACTTC; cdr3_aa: CASSPRGQPYEQYF
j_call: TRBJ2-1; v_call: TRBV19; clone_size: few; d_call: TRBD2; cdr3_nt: TGTGCCAGTAGTATCTGGAGCGGGAGTCGGAATGAGCAGTTCTTC; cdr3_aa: CASSIWSGSRNEQFF
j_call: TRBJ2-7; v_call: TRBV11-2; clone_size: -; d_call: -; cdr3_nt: TGTGCCAGCAGCTTAGCCGCGAACTACGAGCAGTACTTC; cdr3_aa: CASSLAANYEQYF
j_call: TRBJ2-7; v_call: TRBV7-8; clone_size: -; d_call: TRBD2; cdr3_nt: TGTGCCAGCAGCTCCCTGGGGGGGAGGGCCTACGAGCAGTACTTC; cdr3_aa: CASSSLGGRAYEQYF
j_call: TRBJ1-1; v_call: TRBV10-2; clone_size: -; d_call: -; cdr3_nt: TGCGCCAGCAGTGAGCTTCGGGGTAGCGTGGCTTTCTTT; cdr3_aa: CASSELRGSVAFF
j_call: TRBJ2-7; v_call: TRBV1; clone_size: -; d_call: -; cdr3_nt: TGCACCAGCAGCCAAGTGTGGGAGCAGTACTTC; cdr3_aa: CTSSQVWEQYF
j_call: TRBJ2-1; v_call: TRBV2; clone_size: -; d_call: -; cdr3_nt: TGTGCCAGCACGGATTCACGGTACAATGAGCAGTTCTTC; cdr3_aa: CASTDSRYNEQFF
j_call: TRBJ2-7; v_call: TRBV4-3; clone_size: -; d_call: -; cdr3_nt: TGCGCCAGCAGCCACAGTCAACAAGGGGTATACGAGCAGTACTTC; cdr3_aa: CASSHSQQGVYEQYF
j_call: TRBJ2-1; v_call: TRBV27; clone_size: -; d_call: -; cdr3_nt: TGTGCCAGCAGTTTCAATTTTAATGAGCAGTTCTTC; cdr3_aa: CASSFNFNEQFF